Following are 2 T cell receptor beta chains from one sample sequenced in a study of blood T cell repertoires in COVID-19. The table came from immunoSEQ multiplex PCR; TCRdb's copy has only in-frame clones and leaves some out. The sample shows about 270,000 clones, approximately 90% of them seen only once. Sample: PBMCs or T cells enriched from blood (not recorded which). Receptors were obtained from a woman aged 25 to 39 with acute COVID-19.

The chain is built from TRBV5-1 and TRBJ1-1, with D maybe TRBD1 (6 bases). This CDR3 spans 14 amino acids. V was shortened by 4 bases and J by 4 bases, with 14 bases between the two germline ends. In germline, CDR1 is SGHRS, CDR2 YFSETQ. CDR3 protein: CASSVRGFGTEAFF. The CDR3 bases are TGCGCCAGCAGCGTGAGGGGGTTTGGCACTGAAGCTTTCTTT.

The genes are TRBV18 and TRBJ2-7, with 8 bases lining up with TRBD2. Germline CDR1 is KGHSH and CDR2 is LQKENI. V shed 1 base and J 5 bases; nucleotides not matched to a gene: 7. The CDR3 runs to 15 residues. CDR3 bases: TGTGCCAGCTCACCACAAGCGGGAGTTACGCACGAGCAGTACTTC. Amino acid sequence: CASSPQAGVTHEQYF.